What follows are 3 T cell receptor beta chains derived from one specimen sequenced in a study of monozygotic twins with inflammatory bowel disease. TCRdb re-called the 5' RACE reads and gives one entry per CDR3 protein, without DNA. The sample data list about 380,000 distinct CDR3 sequences. The source material was blood. The receptors were gathered from a human donor with ulcerative colitis or Crohn's disease, or a healthy co-twin of an affected twin (not recorded which).

The chain links TRBV5-1 to TRBJ2-1; TCRdb names TRBD2, which stays unverified in the absence of DNA. Per the germline V gene, CDR1 is SGHRS and CDR2 is YFSETQ. The CDR3 totals 15 residues. The CDR3 loop is CASSLTSGAFNEQFF.

This sequence joins TRBV19 and TRBJ2-3; TCRdb's D call, TRBD1, is unchecked because there is no DNA. The CDR3 sequence is 14 residues long. CDR1 is LNHDA and CDR2 is SQIVND in the germline V gene (reference sequence). CDR3 region: CASSPGQVTDTQYF.

This chain links TRBV11-3 with TRBJ2-1; without DNA, the TCRdb call of TRBD1 cannot be checked. Germline-derived CDR1 and CDR2 are SGHNT and YENEEA. This CDR3 spans 17 amino acids. The CDR3 reads CASSPLVGVGSYNEQFF.